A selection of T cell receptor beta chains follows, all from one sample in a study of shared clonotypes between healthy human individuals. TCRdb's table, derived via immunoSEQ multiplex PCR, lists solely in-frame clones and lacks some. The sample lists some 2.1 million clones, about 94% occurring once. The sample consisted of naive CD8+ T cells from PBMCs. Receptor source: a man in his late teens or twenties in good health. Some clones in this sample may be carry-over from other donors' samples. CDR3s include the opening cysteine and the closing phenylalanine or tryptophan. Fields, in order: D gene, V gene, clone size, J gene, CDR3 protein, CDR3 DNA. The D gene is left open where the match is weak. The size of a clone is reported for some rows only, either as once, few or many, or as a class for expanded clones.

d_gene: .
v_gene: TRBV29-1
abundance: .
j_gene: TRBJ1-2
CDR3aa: CSVGFGESYGYTF
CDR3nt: TGCAGCGTTGGGTTCGGGGAGAGCTATGGCTACACCTTC

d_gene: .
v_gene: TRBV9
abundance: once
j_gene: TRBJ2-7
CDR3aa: CASSAEDYDAYEQYF
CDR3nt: TGTGCCAGCAGCGCGGAGGACTACGACGCCTACGAGCAGTACTTC

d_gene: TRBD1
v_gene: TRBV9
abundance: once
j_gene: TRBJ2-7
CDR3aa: CASSVRPGQGYEQYF
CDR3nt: TGTGCCAGCAGCGTACGTCCGGGACAGGGCTACGAGCAGTACTTC

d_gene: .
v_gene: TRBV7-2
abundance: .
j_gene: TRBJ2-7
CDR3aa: CASSPLPHEQYF
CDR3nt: TGTGCCAGCAGCCCTCTTCCCCACGAGCAGTACTTC

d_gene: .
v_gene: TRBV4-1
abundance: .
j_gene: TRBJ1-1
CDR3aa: CASSQDRVRETEAFF
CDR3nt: TGCGCCAGCAGCCAAGATCGGGTCCGAGAAACTGAAGCTTTCTTT

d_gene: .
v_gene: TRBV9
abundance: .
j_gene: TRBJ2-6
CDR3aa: CASSSTRVGANVLTF
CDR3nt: TGTGCCAGCAGCTCAACCAGGGTGGGGGCCAACGTCCTGACTTTC

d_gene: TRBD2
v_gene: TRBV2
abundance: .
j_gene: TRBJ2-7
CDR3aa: CASSYQTSGRALYHEQYF
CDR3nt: TGTGCCAGCAGTTATCAGACTAGCGGGAGGGCCTTATACCACGAGCAGTACTTC

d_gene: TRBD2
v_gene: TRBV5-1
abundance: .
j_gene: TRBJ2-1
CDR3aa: CASSLARPPGGPGNEQFF
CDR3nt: TGCGCCAGCAGCTTGGCTCGACCTCCGGGAGGGCCGGGTAATGAGCAGTTCTTC

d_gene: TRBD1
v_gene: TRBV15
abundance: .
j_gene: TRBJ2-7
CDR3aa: CATSTYRGPSYEQYF
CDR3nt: TGTGCCACCAGCACCTACAGGGGGCCCTCCTACGAGCAGTACTTC

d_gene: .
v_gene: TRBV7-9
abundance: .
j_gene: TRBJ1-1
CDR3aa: CASSSNTEAFF
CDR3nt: TGTGCCAGCAGTTCGAACACTGAAGCTTTCTTT

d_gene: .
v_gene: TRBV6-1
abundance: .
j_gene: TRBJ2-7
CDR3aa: CASKTASSYEQYF
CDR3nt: TGTGCCAGCAAGACAGCCAGCTCCTACGAGCAGTACTTC

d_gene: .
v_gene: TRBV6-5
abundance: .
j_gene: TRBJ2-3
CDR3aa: CASSYSFGADTQYF
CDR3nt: TGTGCCAGCAGTTACTCATTTGGCGCAGATACGCAGTATTTT

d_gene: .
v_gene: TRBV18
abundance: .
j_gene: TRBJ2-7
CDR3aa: CASSQDGTSYEQYF
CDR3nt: TGTGCCAGCTCACAGGACGGGACGTCCTACGAGCAGTACTTC

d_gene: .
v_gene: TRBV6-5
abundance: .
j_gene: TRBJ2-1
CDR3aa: CASSLDRAFNEQFF
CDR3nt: TGTGCCAGCAGTCTGGACCGGGCGTTCAATGAGCAGTTCTTC

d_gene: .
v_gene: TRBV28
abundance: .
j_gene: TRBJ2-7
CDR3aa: CASSFYEGYEQYF
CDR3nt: TGTGCCAGCAGTTTTTATGAGGGCTACGAGCAGTACTTC

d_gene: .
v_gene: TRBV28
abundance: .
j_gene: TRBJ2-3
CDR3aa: CASSSLMGWADTQYF
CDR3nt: TGTGCCAGCAGTTCTTTAATGGGGTGGGCAGATACGCAGTATTTT

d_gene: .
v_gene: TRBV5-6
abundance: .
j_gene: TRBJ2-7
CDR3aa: CASSFWESVGEQYF
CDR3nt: TGTGCCAGCAGCTTTTGGGAGAGCGTGGGCGAGCAGTACTTC

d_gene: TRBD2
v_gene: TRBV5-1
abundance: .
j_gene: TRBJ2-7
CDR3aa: CASSSGLAGPYEQYF
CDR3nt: TGCGCCAGCAGCTCGGGACTAGCGGGGCCCTACGAGCAGTACTTC

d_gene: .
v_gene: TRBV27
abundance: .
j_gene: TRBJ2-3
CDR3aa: CASSLSLGAADTQYF
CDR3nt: TGTGCCAGCAGTTTATCCCTAGGGGCGGCAGATACGCAGTATTTT

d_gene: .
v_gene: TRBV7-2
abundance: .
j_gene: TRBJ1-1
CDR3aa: CASSNRQIMNTEAFF
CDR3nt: TGTGCCAGCAGCAACCGACAGATCATGAACACTGAAGCTTTCTTT

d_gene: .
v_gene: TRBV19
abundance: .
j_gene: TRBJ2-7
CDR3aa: CASSTRSWGSYEQYF
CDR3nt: TGTGCCAGTAGTACGCGGTCATGGGGTTCCTACGAGCAGTACTTC

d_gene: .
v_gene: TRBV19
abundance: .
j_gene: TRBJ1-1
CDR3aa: CASSIDGGPGTEAFF
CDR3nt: TGTGCCAGTAGTATAGATGGGGGCCCGGGGACTGAAGCTTTCTTT

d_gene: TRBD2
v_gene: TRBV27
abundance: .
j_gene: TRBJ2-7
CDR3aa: CASSLGGLGFYEQYF
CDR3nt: TGTGCCAGCAGCTTAGGGGGACTAGGCTTCTACGAGCAGTACTTC

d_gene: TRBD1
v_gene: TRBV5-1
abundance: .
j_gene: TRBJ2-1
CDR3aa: CASSLLSGWRTGIMNEQFF
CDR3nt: TGCGCCAGCAGCTTGTTATCGGGCTGGCGGACAGGGATAATGAATGAGCAGTTCTTC

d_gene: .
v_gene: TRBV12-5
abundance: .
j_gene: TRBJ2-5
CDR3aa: CASGLDREGETQYF
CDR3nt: TGTGCTAGTGGTCTCGACAGGGAGGGAGAGACCCAGTACTTC

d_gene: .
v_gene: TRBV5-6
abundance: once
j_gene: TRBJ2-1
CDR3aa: CASSLGRGQFF
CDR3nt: TGTGCCAGCAGCTTAGGTCGGGGGCAGTTCTTC

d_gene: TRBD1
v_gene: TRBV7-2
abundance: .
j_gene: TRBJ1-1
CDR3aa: CASSRYQGDTEAFF
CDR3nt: TGTGCCAGCAGCCGTTACCAGGGGGACACTGAAGCTTTCTTT

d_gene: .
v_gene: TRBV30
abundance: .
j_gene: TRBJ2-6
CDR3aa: CAWREYPPQGTPQDVLTF
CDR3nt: TGTGCCTGGAGAGAATACCCCCCCCAGGGGACACCGCAGGACGTCCTGACTTTC